The 8 T cell receptor beta chains listed next were all sequenced from one sample in a study of T cell responses to AZD1222 COVID-19 vaccine. Method: immunoSEQ multiplex PCR; TCRdb's copy keeps in-frame clones and lacks some. The top ten clones hold less than 15% of a sample with around 160,000 clones, about 91% of them seen once. The specimen was peripheral blood, collected on day 0 of AZD1222 vaccination. Receptor source: an adult in good health.

V is TRBV4-3 and J is TRBJ1-5; D unresolved. The CDR3 sequence is 13 residues long. Trimming shortened V by 3 bases and J by 6 bases, and 9 bases separated the two germline ends. Germline CDR1 and CDR2: LGHNA and YSLEER. The DNA for the CDR3 is TGCGCCAGCAGCCAGGATCGGCTTCAGCCCCAGCATTTT. Translating it yields CASSQDRLQPQHF.

The V and J genes are TRBV2 and TRBJ1-1; D is undetermined. V lost 1 base, J lost 5 bases, and 11 bases lay in between. Germline CDR1 and CDR2: SNHLY and FYNNEI. This CDR3 has 14 amino acids. The CDR3 nucleotides are TGTGCCAGCAGTGAAGATGTATTCGGGACTGAAGCTTTCTTT. Its translation is CASSEDVFGTEAFF.

The V call is TRBV7-6, the J call TRBJ1-4, with no clear D. The V end lost 1 base, the J end lost 7 bases, and 13 bases lay between the germline ends. CDR3 length equals 15 residues. CDR1 and CDR2 from the germline V gene are SGHVS and FNYEAQ. The CDR3 bases are TGTGCCAGCAGCTTAGGCCAGGTCGGAATTGAAAAACTGTTTTTT. It specifies CASSLGQVGIEKLFF.

The chain links TRBV5-1 to TRBJ2-1, with TRBD2 identical over 10 bases. Trimming removed 4 bases from V and 4 bases from J; junction bases left unmatched: 8. Germline CDR1 is SGHRS and CDR2 is YFSETQ. This CDR3 is built from 16 residues. The CDR3 coding sequence is TGCGCCAGCAGCCCGGGAGCGGGGGGGAAGTACAATGAGCAGTTCTTC. It encodes CASSPGAGGKYNEQFF.

The V gene is TRBV11-2, the J gene TRBJ2-1; 9 positions agree with TRBD2. With 1 base clipped from V and 2 bases from J, the junction kept 3 bases outside the gene matches. Germline CDR1 SGHAT, CDR2 FQNNGV. The CDR3 extends over 16 amino acids. DNA for the CDR3: TGTGCCAGCAGCTTAGGGCTAGCGGGGCCCTACAATGAGCAGTTCTTC. Amino acids: CASSLGLAGPYNEQFF.

This chain uses TRBV6-6 with TRBJ1-5, with a tentative D call TRBD1 (6 bases). Per germline, CDR1 MNHNY and CDR2 SVGAGI (reference sequence). Trimming stripped 4 bases from V and 5 bases from J, with 12 bases between. CDR3 length: 14 residues. CDR3 coding DNA: TGTGCCAGCAGTTTTAACAGGGCTGATCAGCCCCAGCATTTT. Its protein product is CASSFNRADQPQHF.

The chain employs TRBV10-3 and TRBJ2-7; no reliable D call. The CDR3 covers 14 residues. CDR1 and CDR2 (germline): ENHRY, SYGVKD. V shed 8 bases and J shed 0 bases, with 14 bases lying between them. CDR3 protein: CAIPTRHRSYEQYF. CDR3 DNA: TGTGCCATCCCAACCAGGCACCGCTCCTACGAGCAGTACTTC.

This clone was seen once. The CDR3 loop reads CASSSGADGAFF. CDR3 DNA: TGTGCCAGCAGTTCAGGGGCGGACGGGGCTTTCTTT. The chain is built from TRBV28 and TRBJ1-1, with D possibly TRBD1 on 6 matching bases. The CDR3 totals 12 residues. With 4 bases removed from V and 11 bases from J, the gap between germline ends came to 14 bases. Per germline, CDR1 MDHEN and CDR2 SYDVKM.